This T cell receptor beta chain comes out of a study of blood T cell repertoires in COVID-19. Libraries were prepared by immunoSEQ multiplex PCR; TCRdb keeps only in-frame clonotypes and omits some of them. The sample consists of 200,000 to 250,000 clones, roughly 75% of them appearing once. CDR3 size: 14 residues. Germline lookup yields CDR1 GTSNPN and CDR2 SVGIG (reference sequence). The junction had 12 bases not matched to a gene; V was cut back by 3 bases and J by 10 bases. The V and J genes are TRBV30 and TRBJ1-1, with TRBD1 matching over 9 bases. The sequenced material came from peripheral blood. This receptor was obtained from a woman in her seventies with acute or convalescent COVID-19. This chain's CDR3 is CAWSTTGGSGGAFF. The CDR3 bases are TGTGCCTGGAGCACCACAGGGGGCTCTGGAGGAGCTTTCTTT. The full variable domain, in which reference TRBV30 and TRBJ1-1 provide the parts outside the CDR3, is SQTIHQWPATLVQPVGSPLSLECTVEGTSNPNLYWYRQAAGRGLQLLFYSVGIGQISSEVPQNLSASRPQDRQFILSSKKLLLSDSGFYLCAWSTTGGSGGAFFGQGTRLTVV.